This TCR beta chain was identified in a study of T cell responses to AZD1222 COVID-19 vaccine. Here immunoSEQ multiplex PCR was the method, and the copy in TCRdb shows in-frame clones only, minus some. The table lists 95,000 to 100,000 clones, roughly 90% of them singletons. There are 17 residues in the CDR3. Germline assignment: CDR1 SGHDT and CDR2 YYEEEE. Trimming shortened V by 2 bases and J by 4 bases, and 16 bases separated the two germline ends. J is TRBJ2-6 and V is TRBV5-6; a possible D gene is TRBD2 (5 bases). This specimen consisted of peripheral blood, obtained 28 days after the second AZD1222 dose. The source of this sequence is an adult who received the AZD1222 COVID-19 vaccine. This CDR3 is CASSFFGSGSGANVLTF. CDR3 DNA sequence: TGTGCCAGCAGCTTCTTTGGTTCGGGGTCCGGGGCCAACGTCCTGACTTTC. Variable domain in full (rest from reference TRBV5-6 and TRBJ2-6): DAGVTQSPTHLIKTRGQQVTLRCSPKSGHDTVSWYQQALGQGPQFIFQYYEEEERQRGNFPDRFSGHQFPNYSSELNVNALLLGDSALYLCASSFFGSGSGANVLTFGAGSRLTVL.